The T cell receptor beta chain described here comes from a study of blood T cells in healthy people across ages. Whole-study findings and limits: The study could not conclusively compare naive and antigen-experienced cells, given its unsorted PBMCs.

V lost 2 bases, J lost 1 base, and 5 bases stayed unmatched. CDR1 is SGHKS and CDR2 is YYEKEE in the germline V gene (reference sequence). The CDR3 runs to 15 residues. Through a sample-barcoded 5' primer and a J-beta primer mix, a second PCR was run for roughly 6 to 12 cycles. All samples gave at least 2.5 million CDR3-containing paired-end reads. In TCRdb, the 5' RACE reads were re-called with MiXCR into one record per CDR3 protein. The sample lists some 850,000 distinct CDR3 sequences, roughly 25% seen once, with roughly 3.1% in the top ten. This clonotype occurred many times. Its specificity is not known. These data were also reused for a study on T cells of mothers and their children. According to that study: A primer called M1S, used in the second PCR, added sample barcodes and 2-4 random nucleotides.

Specimen: blood. The origin of this receptor is a boy under 18 in good health. The rearrangement uses TRBV5-5 and TRBJ2-5, with 7 bases lining up with TRBD2. The CDR3 loop reads CASSLDSGPQETQYF. CDR3 nucleotide sequence: TGTGCCAGCAGCTTAGATAGCGGGCCCCAAGAGACCCAGTACTTC.